The T cell receptor (beta chain) under discussion was sequenced for a study of blood T cell repertoires in COVID-19. Whole-study context: From the United States, Italy and Spain came samples of acute and convalescent COVID-19. In each case, the material was cDNA or gDNA derived from T cells, B-cell-depleted T cells, or PBMCs.

This clone was observed a single time. Original handling: Reference gene primer amplification yielded estimated nucleated cell counts. Using immunoSEQ multiplex PCR, the repertoire was profiled, and TCRdb retains in-frame clones only, with some absent. For V, J and clone size, that table is used; D and trimming come from the DNA. The table records around 180,000 clones, roughly nine tenths of them present only once. The germline V gene has CDR1 SQVTM and CDR2 ANQGSEA. Trimming took 4 bases from V and 10 from J, leaving 14 bases between them. The length of the CDR3 is 13 residues. This clonotype was sampled from a man in his sixties or seventies with active or convalescent COVID-19. The genes are TRBV29-1 and TRBJ1-6; a possible D gene is TRBD1 (5 bases). The sample was peripheral blood. The CDR3 region is CSVAVQGGSPLHF. The CDR3 DNA follows: TGCAGCGTTGCCGTCCAGGGCGGATCACCCCTCCACTTT.